The 14 T cell receptor beta chains in this list originate from one sample, sequenced in a study of vaccination effects on CD4 cells after COVID-19. For these receptors, no antigen is known. TCRdb's table, derived via immunoSEQ multiplex PCR, lists solely in-frame clones and lacks some. The data contain under 80,000 clones, approximately 73% of them singletons. In the ViraFEST assay, antigen-specific CD4+ clonotypes were identified by expansion after peptide-pool stimulation. Following a roughly 9-day culture, CD4+ T cells were purified. As their vaccination, participants received two doses of either BNT162b2 or mRNA-1273. The source material was CD4+ T cells from PBMCs cultured with HCoV-229E spike peptides, sampled after COVID-19 vaccination. All receptors derive from a human donor who received a COVID-19 vaccine.

This clone was picked up one time. This chain uses TRBV6-4 with TRBJ2-1; D remains unclear. CDR3 size: 16 residues. Deletions cut 4 bases from V and 0 bases from J, with 13 bases between. Per germline, CDR1 MRHNA and CDR2 SNTAGT. The CDR3 here is CASSVTGLSSYNEQFF. CDR3 DNA: TGTGCCAGCAGTGTTACCGGGCTTAGCTCCTACAATGAGCAGTTCTTC.

CDR3 nucleotides: TGTGCCAGCAGCGTAGGAGGCACTAACTATGGCTACACCTTC. Translation gives CASSVGGTNYGYTF. The V call is TRBV9, the J call TRBJ1-2; D is uncertain. Germline V lookup: CDR1 SGDLS, CDR2 YYNGEE. The CDR3 runs 14 residues. The germline V and J ends were trimmed by 0 bases and 0 bases, with 6 bases remaining between them. The entire variable domain, with the rest obtained from reference TRBV9 and TRBJ1-2, is as follows: DSGVTQTPKHLITATGQRVTLRCSPRSGDLSVYWYQQSLDQGLQFLIQYYNGEERAKGNILERFSAQQFPDLHSELNLSSLELGDSALYFCASSVGGTNYGYTFGSGTRLTVV.

The chain has TRBV7-3 and TRBJ2-7, with 10 bases aligning to TRBD1. This CDR3 comprises 15 residues. The V gene's germline CDR1 is SGHTA and CDR2 FQGTGA. V shed 5 bases and J 7 bases; nucleotides not matched to a gene: 11. The CDR3, as DNA: TGTGCCAGCAGCCACCCGGACAGGGGGTCGGGAGAGCAGTACGTC. Amino acid sequence: CASSHPDRGSGEQYV.

In its sample, this clone was seen a few times. The chain combines TRBV18 with TRBJ1-1; D is perhaps TRBD1 (6 bases). V lost 3 bases and J 4 bases, leaving 18 bases between the germline ends. CDR1 and CDR2 (germline): KGHSH, LQKENI. The CDR3 covers 16 residues. The CDR3 spells CASSPFDAGETTEAFF. CDR3 sequence (DNA): TGTGCCAGCTCACCTTTCGACGCAGGGGAAACCACTGAAGCTTTCTTT. Full variable domain (remainder filled in from reference TRBV18 and TRBJ1-1): NAGVMQNPRHLVRRRGQEARLRCSPMKGHSHVYWYRQLPEEGLKFMVYLQKENIIDESGMPKERFSAEFPKEGPSILRIQQVVRGDSAAYFCASSPFDAGETTEAFFGQGTRLTVV.

This clone has more than one count but fewer than ten. The J gene is TRBJ1-6, the V gene TRBV2; 10 bases fit TRBD1. V lost 5 bases, J lost 10 bases, and 5 bases stayed unmatched. The CDR3 consists of 14 residues. CDR1 is SNHLY, CDR2 FYNNEI, per germline. This chain's CDR3 is CASSQTGGRSPLHF. The DNA of the CDR3 is TGTGCCAGCAGTCAGACAGGGGGCAGGTCACCCCTCCACTTT.

The rearrangement joins TRBV28 to TRBJ2-7; D may be TRBD1 or TRBD2 (5 bases each). The germline V gene encodes CDR1 MDHEN and CDR2 SYDVKM. The CDR3 covers 14 residues. The ends were cut back, 8 bases at V and 0 bases at J, with 14 bases in the middle. CDR3 protein: CASASGTASYEQYV. The CDR3 DNA reads TGTGCCAGCGCCTCAGGGACGGCCTCCTACGAGCAGTACGTC.

The chain is built from TRBV12-3 or TRBV12-4 and TRBJ1-1, with 9 bases lining up with TRBD1. The CDR3 has 13 amino acids. Trimming removed 5 bases from V and 6 bases from J; junction bases left unmatched: 4. CDR3 in amino acids: CASSGQGMAEAFF. DNA for the CDR3: TGTGCCAGCAGTGGACAGGGGATGGCTGAAGCTTTCTTT.

The chain is built from TRBV7-2 and TRBJ2-1, with no clear D. The germline V gene encodes CDR1 SGHTA and CDR2 FQGNSA. The CDR3 spans 12 residues. The V end was cut by 5 bases, the J end by 4 bases, with 6 bases between. The CDR3 loop reads CASSKIYNEQFF. For the CDR3, the DNA is TGTGCCAGCAGCAAAATATACAATGAGCAGTTCTTC.

The chain couples TRBV10-2 to TRBJ1-5; maybe TRBD1 (6 bases). Germline-derived CDR1 and CDR2 are WSHSY and SAAADI. The CDR3 extends over 14 amino acids. The germline V and J ends were trimmed by 5 bases and 2 bases, with 10 bases remaining between them. CDR3 nucleotides: TGCGCCAGCAGTTTCGGGACACGCAATCAGCCCCAGCATTTT. Its protein is CASSFGTRNQPQHF.

The chain joins TRBV7-3 to TRBJ1-1; D ambiguous. With 5 bases removed from V and 6 bases from J, the gap between germline ends came to 10 bases. The CDR3 is 12 amino acids. CDR1 SGHTA and CDR2 FQGTGA come from the germline V gene. Here the CDR3 reads CASSAPGAEAFF. Here the CDR3 DNA reads TGTGCCAGCAGCGCCCCGGGTGCTGAAGCTTTCTTT.

The genes are TRBV4-2 and TRBJ2-5; TRBD2 matches 8 bases. Germline V gene lookup returns CDR1 LGHNA and CDR2 YNFKEQ. J was trimmed by 5 bases and V by 0 bases; bases with no gene match: 8. The CDR3 consists of 16 residues. CDR3 protein: CASSQDFLRGGETQYF. The DNA of the CDR3 is TGTGCCAGCAGCCAAGATTTCCTCCGGGGGGGGGAGACCCAGTACTTC.

The V gene is TRBV28, the J gene TRBJ1-5; D is possibly TRBD1 (5 bases). CDR1 and CDR2 from the germline V gene are MDHEN and SYDVKM. Trimming took off 2 bases at V and 9 bases at J, with 14 bases between the two ends. CDR3 length equals 14 residues. The CDR3 DNA sequence: TGTGCCAGCAGTTTAGTGCAGGGCATTCGGCCCCAGCATTTT. It is translated as CASSLVQGIRPQHF.

The chain joins TRBV6-6 to TRBJ2-7; the D is unclear. The V end was cut by 4 bases, the J end by 0 bases, with 4 bases between. The V gene's germline CDR1 is MNHNY and CDR2 SVGAGI (reference sequence). This CDR3 is built from 12 residues. CDR3 amino acids: CASSLSSYEQYV. The CDR3 DNA follows: TGTGCCAGCAGTTTGAGCTCCTACGAGCAGTACGTC.

V usage is TRBV11-1 and J usage is TRBJ2-1; TRBD2 matches 9 bases. V was clipped by 2 bases and J by 9 bases; unmatched bases: 8. The CDR3 runs 15 residues. CDR1 and CDR2 from the germline V gene are SGHAT and FQDESV (reference sequence). DNA for the CDR3: TGTGCCAGCAGCTTAATCACGGGACTAGCAAGTGAGCAGTTCTTC. It encodes CASSLITGLASEQFF.